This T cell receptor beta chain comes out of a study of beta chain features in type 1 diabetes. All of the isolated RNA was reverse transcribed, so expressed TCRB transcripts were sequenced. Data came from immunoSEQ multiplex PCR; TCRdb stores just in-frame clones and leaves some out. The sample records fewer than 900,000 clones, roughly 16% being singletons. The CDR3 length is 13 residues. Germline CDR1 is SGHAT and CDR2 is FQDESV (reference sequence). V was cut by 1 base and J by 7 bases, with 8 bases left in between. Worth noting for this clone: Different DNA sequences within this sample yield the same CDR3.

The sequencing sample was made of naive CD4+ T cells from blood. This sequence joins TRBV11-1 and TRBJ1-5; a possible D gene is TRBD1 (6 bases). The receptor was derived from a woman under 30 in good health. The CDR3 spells CASSLDRDQPQHF. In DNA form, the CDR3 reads TGTGCCAGCAGCTTAGACAGGGACCAGCCCCAGCATTTT. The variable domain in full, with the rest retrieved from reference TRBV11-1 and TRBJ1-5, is EAEVAQSPRYKITEKSQAVAFWCDPISGHATLYWYRQILGQGPELLVQFQDESVVDDSQLPKDRFSAERLKGVDSTLKIQPAELGDSAMYLCASSLDRDQPQHFGDGTRLSIL.